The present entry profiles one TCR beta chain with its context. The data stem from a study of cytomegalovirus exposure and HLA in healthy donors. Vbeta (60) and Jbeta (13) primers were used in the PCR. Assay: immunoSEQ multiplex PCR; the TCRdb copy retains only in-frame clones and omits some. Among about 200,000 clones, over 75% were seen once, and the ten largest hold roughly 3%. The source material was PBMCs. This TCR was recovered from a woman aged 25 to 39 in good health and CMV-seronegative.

The DNA for the CDR3 is TGCGCCAGCAGCTTGCAGGCTCAAGAGACCCAGTACTTC. Its protein is CASSLQAQETQYF. V gene TRBV5-1 combines with J gene TRBJ2-5, with D unresolved. The length of the CDR3 is 13 residues. Trimming pared 1 base from V and 2 bases from J, leaving 6 bases between. Germline V gives CDR1 SGHRS, CDR2 YFSETQ.